This T cell receptor beta chain was observed in a study of vaccination and CD4 T cells after COVID-19 (dated by TCRdb to the early 2020s). Regarding the study in general: Convalescent patients had a positive SARS-CoV-2 result on nasal swab PCR, and of these patients, several had mild disease and one had severe disease. The convalescent cohort included six males and four females, with two Hispanic individuals, seven Caucasians, two Asians and one multiracial person. In control cultures, a CEFX viral epitope pool was used as positive control, an HIV-1 Nef peptide pool was used as negative control, or no peptide was added. Each participant got two doses of either the Pfizer-BioNTech BNT162b2 vaccine (n=8) or the Moderna mRNA-1273 vaccine (n=2). In 10 COVID-19 convalescent patients and 4 infection-naive healthy vaccine recipients, the spike-specific CD4+ TCR repertoire before mRNA vaccination was compared with the repertoire after mRNA vaccination. Post-vaccine blood samples were obtained a median of approximately 74 days after the second vaccine dose, with a range of about 12 to 241 days. Post-COVID blood samples were collected from convalescent patients a median of around 100 days after diagnosis, with a range of roughly 30 to 170 days. Overlapping spike peptide pools from SARS-CoV-2 and from the common cold coronaviruses HCoV-NL63, HCoV-OC43 and HCoV-229E were used as culture stimuli. Broad study findings and their caveats: The number of convalescent patients in the study was relatively small, and the study did not examine early timepoints following natural infection. In convalescent patients, a median about 86% of post-vaccine SARS-CoV-2-reactive clones were detected only after vaccination, and vaccine-specific priming was suggested by this finding. Nearly all vaccine-specific clones in convalescent patients (304 of 307) were mono-reactive for SARS-CoV-2 spike rather than cross-reactive with common cold coronaviruses. The median number of SARS-CoV-2-reactive clonotypes rose from fewer than 25 after infection to roughly 38 after vaccination, but the change was not significant.

Reading the label with the study, this specimen's treatment or condition is: roughly 10-day PBMC culture with coronavirus spike peptide pools or control peptides (ViraFEST assay). The ViraFEST assay, used in the study, expanded antigen-specific T cells with peptide pools and then identified the expanded clonotypes through TCR sequencing. The positive SARS-CoV-2 PCR tests of the convalescent patients were dated from March to December 2020, before the Alpha, Beta and Delta variants emerged in the United States. Each well held around 2 million PBMCs cultured in IMDM containing roughly 5.5% human AB serum and around 9.2 IU/ml IL-2, with 9 to 10 ug/ml peptide pools added. Half of the culture medium was replaced with fresh IL-2-containing medium on days 3 and 7. Once the cells had been in culture for about 10 days, the EasySep CD4+ T cell isolation kit was used to isolate CD4+ T cells by negative selection. Ficoll-Paque Plus gradient centrifugation was used to isolate PBMCs from whole blood, and the isolated PBMCs were then either used fresh or cryopreserved at -140C. Each culture condition was generally run in triplicate wells.

In its sample, this clonotype was seen a few times. This clone's antigen is unknown. Base quality data are lacking; no much larger clone is found one base away. There are 12 amino acids in the CDR3, from cysteine to phenylalanine inclusive. Only CDR3 DNA remains: 36 bases, in frame from the first base. The V and J ends are trimmed by 5 bases and 2 bases, leaving 5 bases between them. CDR1 and CDR2, per the germline V gene, are MNHNS and SASEGT. Library preparation employed PCR. DNA from cultured CD4+ T cells underwent TCR sequencing with the Oncomine TCR Beta short-read assay at the Johns Hopkins FTIC core. Genomic DNA was extracted from the cultured CD4+ T cells with the QIAamp micro DNA kit. Oncomine TCR Beta libraries made from cultured CD4+ T cells were pooled using unique dual indexes and sequenced on an Illumina iSeq 100. The authors processed their data as follows. Non-productive sequences were filtered out, and CDR3s that did not start with C, did not end with F or W, or were shorter than 7 amino acids were discarded. Antigen-specific clonotypes were identified with the MANAFEST web application by comparing peptide-stimulated wells with reference and other culture wells. To be called positive, a clone needed an FDR below 0.05, an odds ratio above 5, and a productive frequency above 0.1% in at least two of three replicate wells. A clonotype counted as cross-reactive if it showed significant expansion both in the SARS-CoV-2 spike wells and in at least one common cold coronavirus spike condition. Using R version 3.6.1, CDR3 homology was evaluated through Levenshtein distances (stringdist) along with unrooted phylogenetic trees (ape). Using fastp at Q25 and MiXCR, TCRdb reprocessed the public reads and kept productive beta chains. Rows are unified per CDR3 protein, each entry keeping the most common DNA and genes. These V and J calls rely on TCRdb rather than the paper's analysis. The sample includes some 16,000 distinct CDR3 sequences, with approximately 53% observed a single time. About 34% of the sample belongs to the ten largest clones.

The chain is assembled from TRBV6-1 and TRBJ2-3, with no D gene named confidently. The TCR sequence derives from a human donor with COVID-19. Sequenced material: cultured CD4+ T cells from blood, taken after SARS-CoV-2 vaccination. The DNA sequence reads TGTGCCAGCAGTAGTTCCACAGATACGCAGTATTTT. The encoded protein is CASSSSTDTQYF.